This passage covers 14 T cell receptor beta chains from one sample sequenced in a study of blood T cell repertoires in COVID-19. The repertoire was sequenced with immunoSEQ multiplex PCR; TCRdb's copy has only in-frame clones and lacks some. The sample shows around 99,000 clones, 79% of them seen only once. The sample consisted of peripheral blood. The receptors derive from a woman of 80 years or more with active or convalescent COVID-19.

The J gene is TRBJ2-1, the V gene TRBV5-1; no reliable D call. The CDR3 is 13 residues long. Per the germline V gene, CDR1 is SGHRS and CDR2 is YFSETQ. With 0 bases removed from V and 3 bases from J, the gap between germline ends came to 4 bases. CDR3: CASSLDNYNEQFF. The CDR3 coding sequence is TGCGCCAGCAGCTTGGACAACTACAATGAGCAGTTCTTC.

J is TRBJ2-7 and V is TRBV5-4; 8 bases are shared with TRBD1. Germline V gene lookup returns CDR1 SGHNT and CDR2 YYREEE (reference sequence). The CDR3 is made up of 17 amino acids. V lost 0 bases, J lost 5 bases, and 13 bases stayed unmatched. DNA for the CDR3: TGTGCCAGCAGCTTGGGACCGACAGGGGCGGCAAAGAACGAGCAGTACTTC. This codes for CASSLGPTGAAKNEQYF. The full variable domain, with the rest looked up from reference TRBV5-4 and TRBJ2-7, is ETGVTQSPTHLIKTRGQQVTLRCSSQSGHNTVSWYQQALGQGPQFIFQYYREEENGRGNFPPRFSGLQFPNYSSELNVNALELDDSALYLCASSLGPTGAAKNEQYFGPGTRLTVT.

This clone was detected only once. The V gene is TRBV19, the J gene TRBJ1-3; the D gene is possibly TRBD1 (5 bases). V lost 5 bases to trimming and J lost 0 bases, with 14 bases between them. The CDR3 has 16 residues. Per germline, CDR1 LNHDA and CDR2 SQIVND (reference sequence). CDR3 nucleotides: TGTGCCAGTAGTTCCCAAGCTGGGGCCTCTGGAAACACCATATATTTT. This codes for CASSSQAGASGNTIYF.

This sequence joins TRBV5-1 and TRBJ2-1; D unresolved. Looked up from germline, CDR1 is SGHRS and CDR2 is YFSETQ. The CDR3 has 14 amino acids. Trimming took off 0 bases at V and 1 base at J, with 5 bases between the two ends. The CDR3 protein is CASSLDGSYNEQFF. CDR3 bases: TGCGCCAGCAGCTTGGACGGTTCCTACAATGAGCAGTTCTTC.

The chain joins TRBV5-1 to TRBJ2-5; TRBD2 matches 8 bases. This CDR3 is built from 15 residues. Germline V CDR1 and CDR2: SGHRS, YFSETQ. Trimming removed 0 bases from V and 4 bases from J; junction bases left unmatched: 5. The CDR3 reads CASSLVRLAGETQYF. CDR3 coding DNA: TGCGCCAGCAGCTTGGTCCGGCTAGCGGGAGAGACCCAGTACTTC.

V gene TRBV9 combines with J gene TRBJ2-3, with D perhaps TRBD2 (5 bases). Looked up from germline, CDR1 is SGDLS and CDR2 is YYNGEE. The CDR3 runs to 13 residues. V lost 7 bases to trimming and J lost 1 base, with 10 bases between them. CDR3 region: CASSAEGTDTQYF. The DNA for the CDR3 is TGTGCCAGCTCTGCGGAGGGCACAGATACGCAGTATTTT.

A few counts support this clone. The chain recombines TRBV2 with TRBJ2-3; D uncertain. Germline lookup yields CDR1 SNHLY and CDR2 FYNNEI. Trimming shortened V by 4 bases and J by 5 bases, and 7 bases separated the two germline ends. CDR3 size: 12 residues. CDR3 residues: CASSAGRDTQYF. Here the CDR3 DNA reads TGTGCCAGCAGTGCTGGGCGAGATACGCAGTATTTT.

The genes are TRBV27 and TRBJ2-1, with 8 bases fitting TRBD2. Germline V CDR1 and CDR2: MNHEY, SMNVEV (reference sequence). The CDR3 covers 18 residues. Unmatched junction bases numbered 13, after V lost 1 base and J lost 5 bases. The CDR3 nucleotides are TGTGCCAGCAGTTTATTTGCCCTAGCGGGCTCTTTGGACAATGAGCAGTTCTTC. It specifies CASSLFALAGSLDNEQFF.

The chain is built from TRBV2 and TRBJ2-7; 7 bases fit TRBD2. CDR3 length equals 14 residues. With V trimmed by 11 bases and J by 7 bases, 17 bases remained unmatched. Germline CDR1 and CDR2: SNHLY and FYNNEI. The CDR3 DNA reads TGTGCCGGCCGAGTCCTATCGGGAGGCGGAGAGCAGTACTTC. It yields the protein CAGRVLSGGGEQYF.

This clone was picked up a small number of times. The chain recombines TRBV19 with TRBJ2-1; 7 bases fit TRBD2. Germline CDR1 is LNHDA and CDR2 is SQIVND (reference sequence). V gave up 6 bases and J gave up 5 bases; unmatched junction bases: 16. The CDR3 has 17 residues. The CDR3 nucleotides are TGTGCCAGTAGGAGTTCTAGCGGTTCGAGGCTTAACAATGAGCAGTTCTTC. This translates into CASRSSSGSRLNNEQFF.

The rearrangement links TRBV7-2 to TRBJ2-7, with D unresolved. Deletions cut 2 bases from V and 0 bases from J, with 5 bases between. The germline CDR1 and CDR2 sequences are SGHTA and FQGNSA. CDR3 length: 13 residues. Here the CDR3 reads CASSLPVSYEQYF. The CDR3 coding sequence is TGTGCCAGCAGCTTACCGGTCTCCTACGAGCAGTACTTC.

This sequence joins TRBV28 and TRBJ2-7, with a tentative D call TRBD2 (5 bases). Germline CDR1 and CDR2: MDHEN and SYDVKM. The ends were cut back, 2 bases at V and 1 base at J, with 9 bases in the middle. The CDR3 extends over 14 amino acids. The CDR3 DNA reads as TGTGCCAGCAGTTTAAGCGGCCCGTCCTACGAGCAGTACTTC. Its translation: CASSLSGPSYEQYF.

This chain connects TRBV7-2 to TRBJ2-4, with 7 bases aligning to TRBD1. The CDR3 loop spans 17 amino acids. Trimming removed 5 bases from V and 8 bases from J; junction bases left unmatched: 18. The germline V gene encodes CDR1 SGHTA and CDR2 FQGNSA. As DNA, the CDR3 is TGTGCCAGCAGCGTAACCACCCCGGGCAGGGGGTTAGACATTCAGTACTTC. The encoded protein is CASSVTTPGRGLDIQYF.

This clone is a singleton in its sample. The CDR3 here is CASSFSLSGSAYEQYF. The CDR3 coding sequence is TGTGCCAGCAGTTTCAGCCTTAGCGGGAGCGCCTACGAGCAGTACTTC. The chain recombines TRBV6-2 or TRBV6-3 with TRBJ2-7, with 9 bases matching TRBD2. The CDR3 runs 16 residues. Trimming took 4 bases from V and 2 from J; bases not matched to a gene: 9. CDR1 and CDR2 (germline): MNHEY, SVGEGT.